This T cell receptor (beta chain) comes out of a study of technical replicates of blood from several donors. The CDR3 spans 15 residues. J lost 2 bases, V lost 3 bases, and 5 bases had no gene match. The germline V gene encodes CDR1 LGHNA and CDR2 YNFKEQ. The assay was immunoSEQ multiplex PCR, and TCRdb's table has in-frame clones only and misses some. The data hold roughly 74,000 clones, with roughly nine tenths observed a single time. Sequenced sample: T cells isolated from PBMCs. This clonotype was obtained from a human donor in good health. The rearrangement links TRBV4-2 to TRBJ2-3; 7 bases fit TRBD2. The CDR3 DNA is TGTGCCAGCAGCCACCAAGCGGGATTCACAGATACGCAGTATTTT. This translates into CASSHQAGFTDTQYF.